The rows below give T cell receptor beta chains drawn from one sample of a study of T cells in Graves' hyperthyroidism and ophthalmopathy. Using its own MiXCR run on the multiplex PCR reads, TCRdb lists one record per CDR3 protein. The sample holds a few hundred thousand distinct CDR3 sequences; about 46% are singletons and the top ten take about 43%. Specimen: peripheral blood or thyroid tissue (not recorded which). The receptors derive from an adult woman with Graves' disease, either hyperthyroidism or ophthalmopathy (not recorded which). Each CDR3 is given with its conserved first and last residue. A D gene is named only where the DNA matches it firmly. A clone size is listed for some rows: how often the clone was seen (once, few, many), or a class if it is expanded.

D	V	size	J	CDR3	DNA
.	TRBV28	.	TRBJ1-1	CASSSQMGGRTEAFF	TGTGCCAGCAGTTCTCAGATGGGGGGTAGGACTGAAGCTTTCTTT
.	TRBV19	.	TRBJ1-2	CASSIGQAPNYGYTF	TGTGCCAGTAGTATCGGCCAGGCTCCCAACTATGGCTACACCTTC
.	TRBV25-1	.	TRBJ1-6	CASSYSGGQVGTPLHF	TGTGCCAGCAGTTACTCCGGGGGTCAGGTGGGGACACCCCTCCACTTT
TRBD1	TRBV20-1	many	TRBJ1-1	CSACQTGDEAFF	TGCAGTGCTTGCCAGACAGGGGATGAAGCTTTCTTT
.	TRBV11-2	once	TRBJ1-2	CASSRWGQSYGYTF	TGTGCCAGCAGTCGCTGGGGTCAGAGCTATGGCTACACCTTC
.	TRBV29-1	.	TRBJ2-2	CSALHGELFF	TGCAGCGCTCTTCACGGGGAGCTGTTTTTT
TRBD2	TRBV2	many	TRBJ2-7	CASRGTSGGYEQYF	TGTGCCAGCAGGGGGACTAGCGGGGGCTACGAGCAGTACTTC
.	TRBV20-1	.	TRBJ1-5	CSARDPRGSNQPQHF	TGCAGTGCTAGAGATCCGCGGGGAAGCAATCAGCCCCAGCATTTT
.	TRBV29-1	.	TRBJ1-1	CSGRVTHTEAFF	TGCAGCGGCAGGGTTACTCACACTGAAGCTTTCTTT
.	TRBV5-1	.	TRBJ2-6	CASSFFAGRRTGANVLTF	TGCGCCAGCAGCTTTTTCGCGGGACGCAGAACTGGGGCCAACGTCCTGACTTTC
TRBD1	TRBV2	.	TRBJ1-6	CASSESQGDSPLHF	TGTGCCAGCAGTGAATCCCAGGGGGATTCACCCCTCCACTTT
.	TRBV5-8	.	TRBJ1-2	CASSLGQVYYGYTF	TGTGCCAGCAGCTTGGGACAGGTCTACTATGGCTACACCTTC
.	TRBV20-1	many	TRBJ2-5	CSARGRVGETQYF	TGCAGTGCTAGAGGAAGGGTGGGGGAGACCCAGTACTTC
.	TRBV7-9	few	TRBJ2-3	CASSLRVSTDTQYF	TGTGCCAGCAGCCTACGCGTTAGCACAGATACGCAGTATTTT
TRBD1	TRBV5-1	many	TRBJ2-7	CASSSGTGNRFYYEQYF	TGCGCCAGCAGCTCCGGGACAGGGAACCGTTTTTATTACGAGCAGTACTTC
TRBD1	TRBV6-5	many	TRBJ1-2	CASSDRGHHGYTF	TGTGCCAGCAGTGACAGGGGTCATCATGGCTACACCTTC
TRBD2	TRBV3-1	few	TRBJ2-3	CASSQALAGGPLGPDTQYF	TGTGCCAGCAGCCAAGCCCTAGCGGGAGGCCCCTTAGGACCAGATACGCAGTATTTT